This T cell receptor (beta chain) was retrieved from a study of blood T cell repertoires in COVID-19. About the study: Researchers got acute and convalescent COVID-19 samples from the United States, Italy and Spain. T cells, B-cell-depleted T cells, or PBMCs provided the cDNA or gDNA that served as material.

The CDR3 length is 14 residues. V shed 4 bases and J 5 bases; nucleotides not matched to a gene: 3. The germline gives CDR1 SGHRS, CDR2 YFSETQ. Original processing methods: From reference gene primer amplification, estimates of nucleated cell counts were derived. The assay was immunoSEQ multiplex PCR, and TCRdb's table has in-frame clones only and misses some. Clonal size and the V and J genes are those of that table, whereas D and trimming came from the DNA. This table holds over 25,000 clones, over 85% found once. The V call is TRBV5-1, the J call TRBJ1-5, with 10 bases lining up with TRBD1. The TCR sequence derives from a man aged 70 or older with active or convalescent COVID-19. Sequencing was performed on peripheral blood. CDR3 amino acids: CASSGGTGDQPQHF. CDR3 DNA: TGCGCCAGCAGCGGAGGGACAGGGGATCAGCCCCAGCATTTT.